The rows below give T cell receptor beta chains drawn from one sample of a study of blood T cell repertoires in COVID-19. Some clones are missing from TCRdb's copy, which holds only in-frame ones; the method was immunoSEQ multiplex PCR. The sample consists of 15,000 to 20,000 clones, 85% to 90% of them appearing once. The specimen sequenced was peripheral blood. The source is a human donor in a cohort sampled during active COVID-19. Both conserved end residues are part of each CDR3. The order of the fields is D gene, J gene, V gene, CDR3 protein. A D gene is named only where the DNA matches it firmly.

d_gene: TRBD2
j_gene: TRBJ2-1
v_gene: TRBV9
CDR3aa: CASSVGSLGGSYNEQFF

d_gene: .
j_gene: TRBJ1-5
v_gene: TRBV2
CDR3aa: CASRRELGSNQPQHF

d_gene: TRBD2
j_gene: TRBJ2-4
v_gene: TRBV27
CDR3aa: CASSLRGGWTKNIQYF

d_gene: .
j_gene: TRBJ1-1
v_gene: TRBV27
CDR3aa: CASSFQGNTEAFF

d_gene: .
j_gene: TRBJ1-2
v_gene: TRBV15
CDR3aa: CATSRPPEVEDSFDGYTF

d_gene: .
j_gene: TRBJ2-1
v_gene: TRBV9
CDR3aa: CASSVGGGATNEQFF

d_gene: TRBD1
j_gene: TRBJ1-5
v_gene: TRBV18
CDR3aa: CASSGQGGQPQHF

d_gene: .
j_gene: TRBJ2-5
v_gene: TRBV5-1
CDR3aa: CASYQEGQETQYF

d_gene: TRBD1
j_gene: TRBJ2-5
v_gene: TRBV6-2/TRBV6-3
CDR3aa: CASSIRTGSGETQYF

d_gene: TRBD1
j_gene: TRBJ2-7
v_gene: TRBV5-5
CDR3aa: CASSLVVGQGAKEQYF

d_gene: TRBD1
j_gene: TRBJ2-1
v_gene: TRBV7-8
CDR3aa: CASSSGPGLQGDNEQFF

d_gene: TRBD2
j_gene: TRBJ2-1
v_gene: TRBV3-1/TRBV3-2
CDR3aa: CASSQTGTTKGFF

d_gene: TRBD1
j_gene: TRBJ2-6
v_gene: TRBV5-1
CDR3aa: CASSPGGSSGANVLTF

d_gene: TRBD1
j_gene: TRBJ2-2
v_gene: TRBV19
CDR3aa: CASSMGTAGELFF

d_gene: TRBD1
j_gene: TRBJ1-6
v_gene: TRBV27
CDR3aa: CASSFRGQGGSPLHF

d_gene: .
j_gene: TRBJ2-2
v_gene: TRBV7-7
CDR3aa: CASSSLQGSNTGELFF

d_gene: TRBD1
j_gene: TRBJ2-7
v_gene: TRBV5-1
CDR3aa: CASSFGTGPYEQYF

d_gene: TRBD1
j_gene: TRBJ1-6
v_gene: TRBV30
CDR3aa: CAWRRGTGGTSPLHF

d_gene: .
j_gene: TRBJ2-5
v_gene: TRBV7-9
CDR3aa: CASSFGTVQETQYF

d_gene: TRBD1
j_gene: TRBJ2-4
v_gene: TRBV28
CDR3aa: CASSVRDRGDIQYF

d_gene: .
j_gene: TRBJ1-1
v_gene: TRBV7-8
CDR3aa: CASSGTRMSGNTEAFF

d_gene: .
j_gene: TRBJ2-3
v_gene: TRBV13
CDR3aa: CASTLGGRDTQYF

d_gene: .
j_gene: TRBJ2-5
v_gene: TRBV5-8
CDR3aa: CASSLASPQETQYF

d_gene: .
j_gene: TRBJ2-1
v_gene: TRBV7-9
CDR3aa: CASSSRNAYEQFF

d_gene: .
j_gene: TRBJ1-6
v_gene: TRBV30
CDR3aa: CAWRAGGGKANSPLHF

d_gene: .
j_gene: TRBJ1-1
v_gene: TRBV6-4
CDR3aa: CASTPNPGNTEAFF

d_gene: TRBD1
j_gene: TRBJ1-2
v_gene: TRBV10-3
CDR3aa: CATGPGQKEGGYGYTF

d_gene: .
j_gene: TRBJ1-5
v_gene: TRBV6-5
CDR3aa: CASRRGGDQPQHF

d_gene: .
j_gene: TRBJ1-5
v_gene: TRBV7-8
CDR3aa: CASSYGDTNQPQHF

d_gene: .
j_gene: TRBJ1-1
v_gene: TRBV6-4
CDR3aa: CASSDTGETEAFF

d_gene: .
j_gene: TRBJ1-4
v_gene: TRBV2
CDR3aa: CASTRTGMTNEKLFF

d_gene: .
j_gene: TRBJ1-2
v_gene: TRBV20-1
CDR3aa: CSPDSRYTF

d_gene: TRBD1
j_gene: TRBJ2-7
v_gene: TRBV18
CDR3aa: CASSPAGTGGAYEQYF

d_gene: TRBD2
j_gene: TRBJ2-7
v_gene: TRBV5-4
CDR3aa: CASSLGLAGGGGLEQYF

d_gene: .
j_gene: TRBJ1-1
v_gene: TRBV11-3
CDR3aa: CASSFSRNTEAFF

d_gene: TRBD2
j_gene: TRBJ2-2
v_gene: TRBV7-6
CDR3aa: CASSLELAGGPLNTGELFF

d_gene: TRBD1
j_gene: TRBJ1-5
v_gene: TRBV13
CDR3aa: CASSIRQGVNQPQHF

d_gene: .
j_gene: TRBJ1-2
v_gene: TRBV4-1
CDR3aa: CASSRQDKTKYGYTF

d_gene: .
j_gene: TRBJ1-2
v_gene: TRBV6-5
CDR3aa: CASGRPNYGYTF

d_gene: TRBD1
j_gene: TRBJ1-1
v_gene: TRBV19
CDR3aa: CATRTGGTEAFF

d_gene: .
j_gene: TRBJ2-2
v_gene: TRBV5-1
CDR3aa: CASSLDRGQSLNTGELFF

d_gene: .
j_gene: TRBJ2-4
v_gene: TRBV19
CDR3aa: CASSSRGGSKNIQYF

d_gene: .
j_gene: TRBJ1-5
v_gene: TRBV5-1
CDR3aa: CASSVRQHNQPQHF

d_gene: TRBD2
j_gene: TRBJ2-3
v_gene: TRBV4-1
CDR3aa: CASSPTGAAGAVLLRRTQYF

d_gene: .
j_gene: TRBJ1-2
v_gene: TRBV11-2
CDR3aa: CASSLTGTYGYTF

d_gene: TRBD1
j_gene: TRBJ1-5
v_gene: TRBV5-1
CDR3aa: CASSPGTGGNQPQHF

d_gene: TRBD1
j_gene: TRBJ2-2
v_gene: TRBV5-4
CDR3aa: CASSWGTGTTGELFF

d_gene: TRBD2
j_gene: TRBJ2-1
v_gene: TRBV5-1
CDR3aa: CASSLARTSPYNEQFF

d_gene: .
j_gene: TRBJ1-5
v_gene: TRBV6-5
CDR3aa: CASSRSFNQPQHF

d_gene: TRBD2
j_gene: TRBJ2-3
v_gene: TRBV24-1
CDR3aa: CATSSRAGGLTDTQYF

d_gene: .
j_gene: TRBJ1-6
v_gene: TRBV5-6
CDR3aa: CASSLSADGSPLHF

d_gene: TRBD2
j_gene: TRBJ2-7
v_gene: TRBV5-6
CDR3aa: CASSRTSGGPSYEQYF

d_gene: .
j_gene: TRBJ1-4
v_gene: TRBV21-1
CDR3aa: CASRSSLSGTANEKLFF

d_gene: .
j_gene: TRBJ1-1
v_gene: TRBV30
CDR3aa: CAWCPTGGTEAFF

d_gene: TRBD2
j_gene: TRBJ2-3
v_gene: TRBV20-1
CDR3aa: CSASRTSGGNTDTQYF

d_gene: .
j_gene: TRBJ1-5
v_gene: TRBV27
CDR3aa: CASSLSGNQPQHF

d_gene: TRBD1
j_gene: TRBJ1-2
v_gene: TRBV5-1
CDR3aa: CASSLGQGAYGYTF

d_gene: .
j_gene: TRBJ1-1
v_gene: TRBV12-3/TRBV12-4
CDR3aa: CASSLQGSTEAFF

d_gene: .
j_gene: TRBJ1-2
v_gene: TRBV14
CDR3aa: CASSRTRQDGYTF